The subject of this entry is one T cell receptor (beta chain). These data originate in a study of technical replicates of blood from several donors. This CDR3 comprises 14 residues. CDR1 SGHNT and CDR2 YYREEE come from the germline V gene (reference sequence). V was pared by 1 base and J by 1 base, with 8 bases between. This table comes from immunoSEQ multiplex PCR, and its TCRdb copy is limited to in-frame clones, with some not included. Of some 14,000 clones listed, over 70% are singletons. The gene calls are TRBV5-4 and TRBJ1-1; D unclear. The source of this sequence is a human donor in good health. The specimen was PBMCs. The DNA of the CDR3 is TGTGCCAGCAGCTTGTTTAACAAGAACACTGAAGCTTTCTTT. This codes for CASSLFNKNTEAFF.